These 19 T cell receptor beta chains share one sample of origin, sequenced in a study of blood T cell repertoires in COVID-19 (TCRdb year 2020). The library was generated by the immunoSEQ multiplex PCR assay. Not all clones reach the TCRdb copy of this immuneACCESS table, which keeps in-frame sequences only. Checked studies attribute under half of the gap to unresolved V genes and leave the rest unexplained. This sample has about 68,000 clones in its table, and 84% of those were observed once. 8.8% of the sample lies in the top ten. The sequenced material came from peripheral blood. All receptors derive from a man between 50 and 59 years old with active COVID-19.

The V call is TRBV7-9, the J call TRBJ2-7; D is undetermined. Between the trimmed V and J ends, which lost 5 bases and 5 bases, there was a span of 19 bases. Germline CDR1 and CDR2: SEHNR and FQNEAQ (reference sequence). This CDR3 is built from 15 residues. The CDR3 DNA follows: TGTGCCAGCAGCAGCGATTGGTCCGAAGCCAACGAGCAGTACTTC. Its protein is CASSSDWSEANEQYF.

With respect to this clone: The sample carries other DNA sequences with the same CDR3. V and J are TRBV7-2 and TRBJ2-3; D is perhaps TRBD2 (6 bases). V lost 4 bases to trimming and J lost 4 bases, with 9 bases between them. This CDR3 region has 13 residues. Germline-derived CDR1 and CDR2 are SGHTA and FQGNSA. CDR3 nucleotides: TGTGCCAGCAGCTCTCGCGGGGCAGATACGCAGTATTTT. Protein sequence: CASSSRGADTQYF.

About this clone: The junction differs from germline at one of its ends, possibly a read error. The chain carries TRBV4-2 and TRBJ1-4; D perhaps matches TRBD1 (6 bases). This CDR3 has 14 amino acids. Germline V gene data show CDR1 as LGHNA and CDR2 as YNFKEQ. The CDR3 reads CASSEDRSREKLFF. The CDR3 region has the DNA TGTGCCAGCAGCGAAGACAGGTCCCGCGAAAAACTGTTTTTT.

V is TRBV12-3 or TRBV12-4 and J is TRBJ1-1, with D hard to call. The V end was cut by 3 bases, the J end by 5 bases, with 7 bases between. CDR3 length equals 12 residues. In DNA, the CDR3 is TGTGCCAGCAGTTTGGCCGGGACTGAAGCTTTCTTT. Protein sequence: CASSLAGTEAFF.

In its sample, this clone was seen once. V and J are TRBV5-4 and TRBJ2-6; TRBD1 agrees at 8 bases. The CDR3 runs to 19 residues. Germline CDR1 reads SGHNT; CDR2 reads YYREEE (reference sequence). The junction had 8 bases not matched to a gene; V was cut back by 0 bases and J by 0 bases. CDR3 region: CASSLEGQARGSGANVLTF. The CDR3 DNA reads TGTGCCAGCAGCTTGGAGGGACAGGCTAGGGGCTCTGGGGCCAACGTCCTGACTTTC.

In the case of this clone: In the same sample, other DNA sequences code for this CDR3. The rearrangement uses TRBV7-6 and TRBJ1-5; tentative D call: TRBD1 (5 bases). This CDR3 has 14 amino acids. Germline CDR1 reads SGHVS; CDR2 reads FNYEAQ. Between the trimmed V and J ends, which lost 1 base and 4 bases, there was a span of 8 bases. CDR3 DNA sequence: TGTGCCAGCAGCTTAGGGCAGGGAAATCAGCCCCAGCATTTT. Translation gives CASSLGQGNQPQHF.

This chain uses TRBV19 with TRBJ1-2; D may be TRBD1 (6 bases). This CDR3 region has 13 residues. Looked up from germline, CDR1 is LNHDA and CDR2 is SQIVND (reference sequence). V shed 8 bases and J shed 6 bases, with 16 bases lying between them. Written as DNA, the CDR3 is TGTGCCAGTTCGGACAGACGGATCAATGGCTACACCTTC. Protein product: CASSDRRINGYTF.

V usage is TRBV6-2 or TRBV6-3 and J usage is TRBJ1-2; unclear D gene. V lost 2 bases and J 4 bases, leaving 14 bases between the germline ends. The CDR3 consists of 15 residues. Germline lookup yields CDR1 MNHEY and CDR2 SVGEGT. CDR3 loop: CASSYGMEAPYGYTF. DNA of the CDR3: TGTGCCAGCAGTTACGGGATGGAGGCGCCCTATGGCTACACCTTC.

The J gene is TRBJ1-1, the V gene TRBV18; TRBD1 might be the D (5 bases). V was trimmed by 2 bases and J by 4 bases, leaving 20 bases between them. CDR3 length: 17 amino acids. CDR1 is KGHSH, CDR2 LQKENI, per germline. CDR3 DNA sequence: TGTGCCAGCTCACCAATAAGGGCAGGGTCTGGAGTCACTGAAGCTTTCTTT. This gives the protein CASSPIRAGSGVTEAFF.

This clone was found once. The rearrangement uses TRBV19 and TRBJ1-2, with D maybe TRBD1 (5 bases). The CDR3 spans 14 residues. Trimming cost V 1 base and J 8 bases, with 14 bases left between them. From germline, CDR1 is LNHDA and CDR2 SQIVND (reference sequence). CDR3 coding DNA: TGTGCCAGTAGTATAGGGGGCTTAGAGACCGGCTACACCTTC. Protein sequence: CASSIGGLETGYTF.

The chain carries TRBV21-1 and TRBJ2-7; the D call in the table, TRBD2, was not verified against the DNA. TRBV21-1 is tagged as a pseudogene. The CDR3 is 16 amino acids. The CDR3 is CASSPMGLAGAYEQYF. The CDR3 nucleotides are TGTGCCAGCAGCCCAATGGGACTAGCGGGGGCCTACGAGCAGTACTTC.

The V and J genes are TRBV5-1 and TRBJ2-7; no clear D gene. The V gene lost 6 bases and the J gene lost 6 bases, with 7 bases spanning the gap. Germline loops: CDR1 SGHRS, CDR2 YFSETQ. The CDR3 runs to 10 residues. The CDR3 region has the DNA TGCGCCAGCACCCTCCGCGAGCAGTACTTC. Its protein is CASTLREQYF.

The rearrangement uses TRBV5-1 and TRBJ2-1; TRBD1 matches at 7 bases. V trimming: 4 bases; J trimming: 4 bases; junction bases outside the gene matches: 5. The CDR3 is 14 residues long. CDR1 and CDR2 (germline): SGHRS, YFSETQ. The CDR3 here is CASSTGTAYNEQFF. CDR3 bases: TGCGCCAGCAGCACAGGGACAGCTTACAATGAGCAGTTCTTC.

This rearrangement joins TRBV6-2 or TRBV6-3 to TRBJ2-3; TRBD1 agrees at 12 bases. V lost 2 bases and J lost 5; bases outside the gene matches: 8. The CDR3 has 17 amino acids. Germline V gene lookup returns CDR1 MNHEY and CDR2 SVGEGT. CDR3 residues: CASSYRRDRGPGDTQYF. DNA of the CDR3: TGTGCCAGCAGTTACCGACGGGACAGGGGGCCGGGAGATACGCAGTATTTT.

V gene TRBV3-1 (or the pseudogene TRBV3-2) combines with J gene TRBJ2-5, with D unclear. V was pared by 1 base and J by 4 bases, with 4 bases between. This CDR3 contains 12 residues. Germline V CDR1 and CDR2: LGHDT, YNNKEL (reference sequence). The CDR3 nucleotides are TGTGCCAGCAGCCAAGTAATAGAGACCCAGTACTTC. Amino acids: CASSQVIETQYF.

J is TRBJ2-5 and V is TRBV29-1, with D perhaps TRBD1 (6 bases). V was trimmed by 5 bases and J by 3 bases, leaving 10 bases between them. The CDR3 has 12 residues. Germline V gene lookup returns CDR1 SQVTM and CDR2 ANQGSEA. The CDR3 loop reads CSVLRGKETQYF. The CDR3 region has the DNA TGCAGCGTTTTAAGGGGGAAAGAGACCCAGTACTTC. The whole variable domain, remainder taken from reference TRBV29-1 and TRBJ2-5, is SAVISQKPSRDICQRGTSLTIQCQVDSQVTMMFWYRQQPGQSLTLIATANQGSEATYESGFVIDKFPISRPNLTFSTLTVSNMSPEDSSIYLCSVLRGKETQYFGPGTRLLVL.

The chain combines TRBV24-1 with TRBJ2-3; D is ambiguous. With 4 bases removed from V and 0 bases from J, the gap between germline ends came to 10 bases. Germline assignment: CDR1 KGHDR and CDR2 SFDVKD. This CDR3 comprises 15 residues. CDR3 sequence: CATSDPATSTDTQYF. The CDR3 nucleotides are TGTGCCACCAGTGACCCTGCGACTAGCACAGATACGCAGTATTTT.

The gene calls are TRBV18 and TRBJ1-1, with D perhaps matching TRBD1 (6 bases). The V end lost 6 bases, the J end lost 3 bases, and 17 bases lay between the germline ends. This CDR3 comprises 15 residues. The germline V gene has CDR1 KGHSH and CDR2 LQKENI. The CDR3 spells CASSQPGRGDTEAFF. The CDR3 DNA is TGTGCCAGCTCCCAACCGGGGAGGGGGGACACTGAAGCTTTCTTT. Variable domain in full (rest from reference TRBV18 and TRBJ1-1): NAGVMQNPRHLVRRRGQEARLRCSPMKGHSHVYWYRQLPEEGLKFMVYLQKENIIDESGMPKERFSAEFPKEGPSILRIQQVVRGDSAAYFCASSQPGRGDTEAFFGQGTRLTVV.

This chain joins TRBV5-1 and TRBJ2-2, with 8 bases identical to TRBD1. V shed 0 bases and J 1 base; nucleotides not matched to a gene: 8. Germline CDR1 reads SGHRS; CDR2 reads YFSETQ. The CDR3 is 18 amino acids. CDR3 amino acids: CASSLVPVGTGNTGELFF. CDR3 in DNA: TGCGCCAGCAGCTTGGTTCCCGTCGGGACAGGGAACACCGGGGAGCTGTTTTTT.